This passage covers 15 T cell receptor beta chains from one sample sequenced in a study of T cell responses to AZD1222 COVID-19 vaccine. Using immunoSEQ multiplex PCR, the repertoire was profiled, and TCRdb retains in-frame clones only, with some absent. Among 110,000 to 150,000 clones listed, more than 85% were seen once. Specimen: peripheral blood, collected on day 0 of AZD1222 vaccination. The source of these receptors is an adult in good health.

V is TRBV9 and J is TRBJ2-7; TRBD2 matches 11 bases. CDR3 length: 15 residues. J lost 0 bases, V lost 3 bases, and 2 bases had no gene match. Germline V gene lookup returns CDR1 SGDLS and CDR2 YYNGEE. The DNA of the CDR3 is TGTGCCAGCAGCGCTGGACTAGCGGGCTCCTACGAGCAGTACTTC. As protein: CASSAGLAGSYEQYF.

The V call is TRBV6-5, the J call TRBJ2-7; 9 positions agree with TRBD2. V trimming: 6 bases; J trimming: 2 bases; junction bases outside the gene matches: 5. The CDR3 is made up of 14 amino acids. Per germline, CDR1 MNHEY and CDR2 SVGAGI. Here the CDR3 DNA reads TGTGCCAGCAGACTAGCGGGCGGTCCCTACGAGCAGTACTTC. Translated: CASRLAGGPYEQYF.

This clone was seen just once. The gene calls are TRBV2 and TRBJ1-5; a possible D gene is TRBD1 (6 bases). The CDR3 covers 14 residues. Germline V gene data show CDR1 as SNHLY and CDR2 as FYNNEI. V was shortened by 5 bases and J by 7 bases, with 15 bases between the two germline ends. DNA of the CDR3: TGTGCCAGCAGTTCACAGGGTCTTCGACAGCCCCAGCATTTT. This translates into CASSSQGLRQPQHF. Complete variable domain (other parts from reference TRBV2 and TRBJ1-5): EPEVTQTPSHQVTQMGQEVILRCVPISNHLYFYWYRQILGQKVEFLVSFYNNEISEKSEIFDDQFSVERPDGSNFTLKIRSTKLEDSAMYFCASSSQGLRQPQHFGDGTRLSIL.

This sequence joins TRBV6-5 and TRBJ1-2, with 8 bases aligning to TRBD1. J was trimmed by 7 bases and V by 2 bases; bases with no gene match: 6. The CDR3 contains 14 residues. Germline V gives CDR1 MNHEY, CDR2 SVGAGI. In nucleotides, the CDR3 is TGTGCCAGCAGTTACACGGGCAGGGGGCGTGGCTACACCTTC. This gives the protein CASSYTGRGRGYTF.

V and J are TRBV20-1 and TRBJ2-1; 7 bases are a match to TRBD1. This CDR3 has 11 residues. V shed 6 bases and J 4 bases; nucleotides not matched to a gene: 0. CDR1 DFQATT and CDR2 SNEGSKA come from the germline V gene (reference sequence). The CDR3 reads CSATGYNEQFF. CDR3 DNA: TGCAGTGCGACAGGGTACAATGAGCAGTTCTTC.

The gene calls are TRBV7-8 and TRBJ2-7, with D uncertain. Germline loops: CDR1 SGHVS, CDR2 FQNEAQ. With 2 bases removed from V and 0 bases from J, the gap between germline ends came to 11 bases. The CDR3 spans 15 residues. The CDR3 spells CASSLLVRTSYEQYF. The CDR3 DNA follows: TGTGCCAGCAGCTTATTAGTGCGGACCTCCTACGAGCAGTACTTC.

The chain couples TRBV5-1 to TRBJ1-1; D may be TRBD1 (5 bases). Germline V gives CDR1 SGHRS, CDR2 YFSETQ. V dropped 2 bases and J dropped 2 bases, with 10 bases sitting between them. The CDR3 totals 14 residues. The DNA of the CDR3 is TGCGCCAGCAGCTTAGACAGCCGAAACACTGAAGCTTTCTTT. This translates into CASSLDSRNTEAFF.

This sequence joins TRBV28 and TRBJ1-6; TRBD1 matches at 7 bases. Germline CDR1 is MDHEN and CDR2 is SYDVKM. The CDR3 runs 15 residues. J was trimmed by 8 bases and V by 4 bases; bases with no gene match: 8. The CDR3 spells CASSSVQGTDSPLHF. DNA of the CDR3: TGTGCCAGCAGTTCAGTACAGGGGACGGATTCACCCCTCCACTTT.

The J gene is TRBJ2-5, the V gene TRBV7-9; 7 bases agree with TRBD2. V was clipped by 5 bases and J by 5 bases; unmatched bases: 11. There are 15 residues in the CDR3. CDR1 and CDR2 (germline): SEHNR, FQNEAQ (reference sequence). The CDR3 is CASSGEGRAWETQYF. DNA of the CDR3: TGTGCCAGCAGCGGGGAGGGGCGCGCTTGGGAGACCCAGTACTTC. The full variable domain, rest sourced from reference TRBV7-9 and TRBJ2-5, is DTGVSQNPRHKITKRGQNVTFRCDPISEHNRLYWYRQTLGQGPEFLTYFQNEAQLEKSRLLSDRFSAERPKGSFSTLEIQRTEQGDSAMYLCASSGEGRAWETQYFGPGTRLLVL.

This clone has just one count. V usage is TRBV6-2 or TRBV6-3 and J usage is TRBJ1-5, with a possible D match to TRBD1 (6 bases). The CDR3 has 16 amino acids. Germline CDR1 MNHEY, CDR2 SVGEGT. V lost 1 base to trimming and J lost 6 bases, with 16 bases between them. CDR3 nucleotides: TGTGCCAGCAGTTACTTGGGGGCGCGGGGAGGTCAGCCCCAGCATTTT. This translates into CASSYLGARGGQPQHF.

The V and J genes are TRBV7-2 and TRBJ1-3; D call uncertain. Germline CDR1 reads SGHTA; CDR2 reads FQGNSA. This CDR3 is 14 amino acids long. Trimming took 1 base from V and 0 from J, leaving 4 bases between them. The CDR3 DNA follows: TGTGCCAGCAGCTTAGACGTCTCTGGAAACACCATATATTTT. This sequence encodes CASSLDVSGNTIYF.

The chain uses TRBV9 and TRBJ2-5, with D uncertain. The CDR3 has 16 residues. V lost 0 bases to trimming and J lost 0 bases, with 12 bases between them. Germline assignment: CDR1 SGDLS and CDR2 YYNGEE. The CDR3 loop reads CASSVGVGRNQETQYF. The CDR3 coding sequence is TGTGCCAGCAGCGTAGGGGTTGGGCGGAACCAAGAGACCCAGTACTTC.

The chain recombines TRBV13 with TRBJ2-7; 13 bases map to TRBD2. CDR3 length equals 18 residues. Trimming at V came to 1 base and at J to 0 bases, leaving 6 bases not matched to a gene. The germline gives CDR1 PRHDT, CDR2 FYEKMQ (reference sequence). The CDR3 region is CASSLVGLAGAPSYEQYF. Here the CDR3 DNA reads TGTGCCAGCAGCTTAGTCGGACTAGCGGGAGCCCCCTCCTACGAGCAGTACTTC.

This rearrangement joins TRBV24-1 to TRBJ2-3, with 7 bases lining up with TRBD2. The germline V gene has CDR1 KGHDR and CDR2 SFDVKD. The CDR3 totals 18 residues. V lost 5 bases to trimming and J lost 4 bases; unmatched junction nucleotides: 17. CDR3 region: CATSATGGREDPADTQYF. DNA of the CDR3: TGTGCCACCAGTGCTACCGGTGGCCGGGAGGATCCTGCAGATACGCAGTATTTT.

V gene TRBV7-9 combines with J gene TRBJ1-5; the D is unclear. V lost 1 base and J 0 bases, leaving 10 bases between the germline ends. Germline V gives CDR1 SEHNR, CDR2 FQNEAQ (reference sequence). This CDR3 has 16 residues. The CDR3 loop reads CASSLGSEDSNQPQHF. The CDR3 bases are TGTGCCAGCAGCTTAGGGTCCGAGGATAGCAATCAGCCCCAGCATTTT. The full variable domain, its missing parts supplied by reference TRBV7-9 and TRBJ1-5, is DTGVSQNPRHKITKRGQNVTFRCDPISEHNRLYWYRQTLGQGPEFLTYFQNEAQLEKSRLLSDRFSAERPKGSFSTLEIQRTEQGDSAMYLCASSLGSEDSNQPQHFGDGTRLSIL.